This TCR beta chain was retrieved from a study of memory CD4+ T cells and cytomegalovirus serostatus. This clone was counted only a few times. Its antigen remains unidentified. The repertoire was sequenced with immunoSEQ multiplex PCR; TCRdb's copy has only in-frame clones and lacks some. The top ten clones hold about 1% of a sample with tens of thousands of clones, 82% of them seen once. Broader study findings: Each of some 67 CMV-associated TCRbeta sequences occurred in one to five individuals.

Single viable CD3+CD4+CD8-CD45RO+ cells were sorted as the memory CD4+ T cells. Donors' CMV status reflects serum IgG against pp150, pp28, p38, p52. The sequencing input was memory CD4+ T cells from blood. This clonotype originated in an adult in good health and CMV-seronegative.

Here the CDR3 DNA reads TGTGCCAGTAGTCCCACCATGGAACAGCCCCAGCATTTT. Translating it yields CASSPTMEQPQHF. The rearrangement links TRBV19 to TRBJ1-5; unclear D gene. In germline, CDR1 is LNHDA, CDR2 SQIVND (reference sequence). V shed 5 bases and J shed 7 bases, with 12 bases lying between them. This CDR3 is built from 13 residues.